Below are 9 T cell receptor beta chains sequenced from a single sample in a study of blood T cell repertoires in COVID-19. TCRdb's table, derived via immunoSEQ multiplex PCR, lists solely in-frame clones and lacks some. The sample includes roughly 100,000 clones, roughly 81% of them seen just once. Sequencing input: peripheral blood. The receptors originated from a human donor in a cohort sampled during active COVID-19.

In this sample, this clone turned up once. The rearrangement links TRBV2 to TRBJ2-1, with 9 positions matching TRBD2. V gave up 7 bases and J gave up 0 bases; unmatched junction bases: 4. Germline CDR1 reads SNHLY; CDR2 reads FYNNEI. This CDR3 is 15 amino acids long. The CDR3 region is CASTSGASSYNEQFF. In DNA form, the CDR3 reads TGTGCCAGCACTAGCGGGGCCAGCTCCTACAATGAGCAGTTCTTC.

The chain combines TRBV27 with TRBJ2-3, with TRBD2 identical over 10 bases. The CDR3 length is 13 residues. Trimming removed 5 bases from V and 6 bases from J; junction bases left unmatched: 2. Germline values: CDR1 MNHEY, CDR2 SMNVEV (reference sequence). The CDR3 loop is CASSSGRADTQYF. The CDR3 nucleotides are TGTGCCAGCAGTAGCGGGAGGGCGGATACGCAGTATTTT.

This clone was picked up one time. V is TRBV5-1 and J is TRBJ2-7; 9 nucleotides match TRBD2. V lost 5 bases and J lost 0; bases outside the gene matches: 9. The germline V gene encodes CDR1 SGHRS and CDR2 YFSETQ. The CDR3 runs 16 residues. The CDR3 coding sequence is TGCGCCAGCAGTTACTCCAGCGGGAGGAGCTCCTACGAGCAGTACTTC. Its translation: CASSYSSGRSSYEQYF.

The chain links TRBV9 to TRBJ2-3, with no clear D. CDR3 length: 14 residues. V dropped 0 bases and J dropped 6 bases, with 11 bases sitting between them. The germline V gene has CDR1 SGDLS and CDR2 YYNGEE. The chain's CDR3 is CASSVATSADTQYF. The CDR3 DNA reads TGTGCCAGCAGCGTAGCTACGTCCGCGGATACGCAGTATTTT.

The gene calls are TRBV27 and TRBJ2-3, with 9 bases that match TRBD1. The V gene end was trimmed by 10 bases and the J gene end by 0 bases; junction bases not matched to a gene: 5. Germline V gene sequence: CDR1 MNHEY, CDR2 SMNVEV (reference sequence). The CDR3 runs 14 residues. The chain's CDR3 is CAIRDRASTDTQYF. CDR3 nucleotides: TGTGCCATCCGGGACAGGGCCAGCACAGATACGCAGTATTTT.

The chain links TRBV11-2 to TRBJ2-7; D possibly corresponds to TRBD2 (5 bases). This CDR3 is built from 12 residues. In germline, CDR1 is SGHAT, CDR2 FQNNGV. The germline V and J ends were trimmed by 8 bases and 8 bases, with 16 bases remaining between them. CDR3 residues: CASLSLPGKQYF. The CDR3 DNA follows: TGTGCCAGCCTTAGTTTGCCCGGGAAGCAGTACTTC.

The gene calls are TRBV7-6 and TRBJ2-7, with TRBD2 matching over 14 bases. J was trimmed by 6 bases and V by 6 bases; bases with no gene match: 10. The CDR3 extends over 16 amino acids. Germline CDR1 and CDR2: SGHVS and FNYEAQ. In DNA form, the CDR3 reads TGTGCCAGCAGGGTTGGGACTAGCGGGAGTATATTCGAGCAGTACTTC. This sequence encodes CASRVGTSGSIFEQYF.

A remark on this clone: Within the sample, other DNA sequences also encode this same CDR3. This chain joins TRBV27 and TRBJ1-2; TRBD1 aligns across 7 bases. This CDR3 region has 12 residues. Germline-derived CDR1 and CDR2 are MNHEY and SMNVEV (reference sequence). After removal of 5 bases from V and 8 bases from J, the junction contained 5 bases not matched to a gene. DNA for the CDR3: TGTGCCAGCAGTACGCAGGGGGGAGGCTACACCTTC. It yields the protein CASSTQGGGYTF.

CDR3 residues: CASGDNRVKETQYF. The CDR3 DNA reads as TGTGCCAGCGGCGATAACAGGGTAAAAGAGACCCAGTACTTC. The V call is TRBV7-9, the J call TRBJ2-5, with TRBD1 as a possible D gene (6 bases). The CDR3 runs to 14 residues. CDR1 and CDR2 (germline): SEHNR, FQNEAQ (reference sequence). The V gene lost 8 bases and the J gene lost 3 bases, with 16 bases spanning the gap.